This T cell receptor (beta chain) derives from a study of a mutant IDH1 vaccine in newly diagnosed glioma. Study context: Most patients had received both radiotherapy and temozolomide, the prior options being radiotherapy, temozolomide, or both.

A note on this clone: Its antigen is still unknown.

Measured with immunoSEQ multiplex PCR; TCRdb has only the in-frame clones, and not every one. Of roughly 130,000 clones detected, around three quarters appear once; the ten largest clones hold 4.5% to 7%. General study findings and limits: A vaccine-induced immune response developed in 90% to 95% of the patients.

Described time point: week 11, during vaccination. Each dose of the vaccine consisted of 300 ug of mutant IDH1 20-mer peptide, with topical imiquimod. This CDR3 spans 13 amino acids. After removal of 3 bases from V and 7 bases from J, the junction contained 4 bases not matched to a gene. Looked up from germline, CDR1 is SGHVS and CDR2 is FQNEAQ. The material was PBMCs, obtained from a glioma patient whose treatment included an IDH1 peptide vaccine. The J gene is TRBJ1-2, the V gene TRBV7-8; TRBD1 aligns across 8 bases. This sequence originates from a man aged 35 to 55 with glioma. The CDR3 bases are TGTGCCAGCAGCTTCATCGACAGGGGTGGCTACACCTTC. It is translated as CASSFIDRGGYTF.